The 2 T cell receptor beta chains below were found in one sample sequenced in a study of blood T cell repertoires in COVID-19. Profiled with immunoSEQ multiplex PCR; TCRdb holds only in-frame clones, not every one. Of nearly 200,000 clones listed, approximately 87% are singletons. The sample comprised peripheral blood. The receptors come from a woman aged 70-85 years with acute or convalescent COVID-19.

CDR3 sequence (DNA): TGCGCCAGCAGCCAAGCCCTGATATCCAGCTCCTACAATGAGCAGTTCTTC. Protein sequence: CASSQALISSSYNEQFF. This chain uses TRBV4-1 with TRBJ2-1; no firm D call. V lost 1 base, J lost 0 bases, and 13 bases lay in between. Germline V lookup: CDR1 MGHRA, CDR2 YSYEKL. The CDR3 is 17 residues long.

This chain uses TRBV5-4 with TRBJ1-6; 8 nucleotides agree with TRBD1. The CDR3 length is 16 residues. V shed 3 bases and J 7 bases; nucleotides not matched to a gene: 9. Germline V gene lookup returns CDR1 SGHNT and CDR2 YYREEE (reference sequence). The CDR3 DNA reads TGTGCCAGCAGCTCCGGACAGGGCTTTTTCAATTCACCCCTCCACTTT. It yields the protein CASSSGQGFFNSPLHF.